This T cell receptor (beta chain) was observed in a study of T cell repertoires in cytomegalovirus infection. The CDR3 runs to 12 residues. Germline values: CDR1 MGHRA, CDR2 YSYEKL. V shed 3 bases and J 15 bases; nucleotides not matched to a gene: 4. TCRdb analysed the reads with MiXCR anew, one entry per CDR3 protein. The sample carries about 830,000 distinct CDR3 sequences, approximately 30% recorded once. On this clonotype itself: Its antigen is unknown.

This receptor was taken from a human donor in good health (CMV status not recorded). Some clones in this sample may be carry-over from other donors' samples. V is TRBV4-1 and J is TRBJ1-4; 10 bases map to TRBD1. This sample comprised cultured CD8+ T cells from PBMCs, obtained from culture after CMV antigen stimulation. In DNA form, the CDR3 reads TGCGCCAGCAGCCATGGGACAGGGGAAGTGTTTTTT. It translates to CASSHGTGEVFF.